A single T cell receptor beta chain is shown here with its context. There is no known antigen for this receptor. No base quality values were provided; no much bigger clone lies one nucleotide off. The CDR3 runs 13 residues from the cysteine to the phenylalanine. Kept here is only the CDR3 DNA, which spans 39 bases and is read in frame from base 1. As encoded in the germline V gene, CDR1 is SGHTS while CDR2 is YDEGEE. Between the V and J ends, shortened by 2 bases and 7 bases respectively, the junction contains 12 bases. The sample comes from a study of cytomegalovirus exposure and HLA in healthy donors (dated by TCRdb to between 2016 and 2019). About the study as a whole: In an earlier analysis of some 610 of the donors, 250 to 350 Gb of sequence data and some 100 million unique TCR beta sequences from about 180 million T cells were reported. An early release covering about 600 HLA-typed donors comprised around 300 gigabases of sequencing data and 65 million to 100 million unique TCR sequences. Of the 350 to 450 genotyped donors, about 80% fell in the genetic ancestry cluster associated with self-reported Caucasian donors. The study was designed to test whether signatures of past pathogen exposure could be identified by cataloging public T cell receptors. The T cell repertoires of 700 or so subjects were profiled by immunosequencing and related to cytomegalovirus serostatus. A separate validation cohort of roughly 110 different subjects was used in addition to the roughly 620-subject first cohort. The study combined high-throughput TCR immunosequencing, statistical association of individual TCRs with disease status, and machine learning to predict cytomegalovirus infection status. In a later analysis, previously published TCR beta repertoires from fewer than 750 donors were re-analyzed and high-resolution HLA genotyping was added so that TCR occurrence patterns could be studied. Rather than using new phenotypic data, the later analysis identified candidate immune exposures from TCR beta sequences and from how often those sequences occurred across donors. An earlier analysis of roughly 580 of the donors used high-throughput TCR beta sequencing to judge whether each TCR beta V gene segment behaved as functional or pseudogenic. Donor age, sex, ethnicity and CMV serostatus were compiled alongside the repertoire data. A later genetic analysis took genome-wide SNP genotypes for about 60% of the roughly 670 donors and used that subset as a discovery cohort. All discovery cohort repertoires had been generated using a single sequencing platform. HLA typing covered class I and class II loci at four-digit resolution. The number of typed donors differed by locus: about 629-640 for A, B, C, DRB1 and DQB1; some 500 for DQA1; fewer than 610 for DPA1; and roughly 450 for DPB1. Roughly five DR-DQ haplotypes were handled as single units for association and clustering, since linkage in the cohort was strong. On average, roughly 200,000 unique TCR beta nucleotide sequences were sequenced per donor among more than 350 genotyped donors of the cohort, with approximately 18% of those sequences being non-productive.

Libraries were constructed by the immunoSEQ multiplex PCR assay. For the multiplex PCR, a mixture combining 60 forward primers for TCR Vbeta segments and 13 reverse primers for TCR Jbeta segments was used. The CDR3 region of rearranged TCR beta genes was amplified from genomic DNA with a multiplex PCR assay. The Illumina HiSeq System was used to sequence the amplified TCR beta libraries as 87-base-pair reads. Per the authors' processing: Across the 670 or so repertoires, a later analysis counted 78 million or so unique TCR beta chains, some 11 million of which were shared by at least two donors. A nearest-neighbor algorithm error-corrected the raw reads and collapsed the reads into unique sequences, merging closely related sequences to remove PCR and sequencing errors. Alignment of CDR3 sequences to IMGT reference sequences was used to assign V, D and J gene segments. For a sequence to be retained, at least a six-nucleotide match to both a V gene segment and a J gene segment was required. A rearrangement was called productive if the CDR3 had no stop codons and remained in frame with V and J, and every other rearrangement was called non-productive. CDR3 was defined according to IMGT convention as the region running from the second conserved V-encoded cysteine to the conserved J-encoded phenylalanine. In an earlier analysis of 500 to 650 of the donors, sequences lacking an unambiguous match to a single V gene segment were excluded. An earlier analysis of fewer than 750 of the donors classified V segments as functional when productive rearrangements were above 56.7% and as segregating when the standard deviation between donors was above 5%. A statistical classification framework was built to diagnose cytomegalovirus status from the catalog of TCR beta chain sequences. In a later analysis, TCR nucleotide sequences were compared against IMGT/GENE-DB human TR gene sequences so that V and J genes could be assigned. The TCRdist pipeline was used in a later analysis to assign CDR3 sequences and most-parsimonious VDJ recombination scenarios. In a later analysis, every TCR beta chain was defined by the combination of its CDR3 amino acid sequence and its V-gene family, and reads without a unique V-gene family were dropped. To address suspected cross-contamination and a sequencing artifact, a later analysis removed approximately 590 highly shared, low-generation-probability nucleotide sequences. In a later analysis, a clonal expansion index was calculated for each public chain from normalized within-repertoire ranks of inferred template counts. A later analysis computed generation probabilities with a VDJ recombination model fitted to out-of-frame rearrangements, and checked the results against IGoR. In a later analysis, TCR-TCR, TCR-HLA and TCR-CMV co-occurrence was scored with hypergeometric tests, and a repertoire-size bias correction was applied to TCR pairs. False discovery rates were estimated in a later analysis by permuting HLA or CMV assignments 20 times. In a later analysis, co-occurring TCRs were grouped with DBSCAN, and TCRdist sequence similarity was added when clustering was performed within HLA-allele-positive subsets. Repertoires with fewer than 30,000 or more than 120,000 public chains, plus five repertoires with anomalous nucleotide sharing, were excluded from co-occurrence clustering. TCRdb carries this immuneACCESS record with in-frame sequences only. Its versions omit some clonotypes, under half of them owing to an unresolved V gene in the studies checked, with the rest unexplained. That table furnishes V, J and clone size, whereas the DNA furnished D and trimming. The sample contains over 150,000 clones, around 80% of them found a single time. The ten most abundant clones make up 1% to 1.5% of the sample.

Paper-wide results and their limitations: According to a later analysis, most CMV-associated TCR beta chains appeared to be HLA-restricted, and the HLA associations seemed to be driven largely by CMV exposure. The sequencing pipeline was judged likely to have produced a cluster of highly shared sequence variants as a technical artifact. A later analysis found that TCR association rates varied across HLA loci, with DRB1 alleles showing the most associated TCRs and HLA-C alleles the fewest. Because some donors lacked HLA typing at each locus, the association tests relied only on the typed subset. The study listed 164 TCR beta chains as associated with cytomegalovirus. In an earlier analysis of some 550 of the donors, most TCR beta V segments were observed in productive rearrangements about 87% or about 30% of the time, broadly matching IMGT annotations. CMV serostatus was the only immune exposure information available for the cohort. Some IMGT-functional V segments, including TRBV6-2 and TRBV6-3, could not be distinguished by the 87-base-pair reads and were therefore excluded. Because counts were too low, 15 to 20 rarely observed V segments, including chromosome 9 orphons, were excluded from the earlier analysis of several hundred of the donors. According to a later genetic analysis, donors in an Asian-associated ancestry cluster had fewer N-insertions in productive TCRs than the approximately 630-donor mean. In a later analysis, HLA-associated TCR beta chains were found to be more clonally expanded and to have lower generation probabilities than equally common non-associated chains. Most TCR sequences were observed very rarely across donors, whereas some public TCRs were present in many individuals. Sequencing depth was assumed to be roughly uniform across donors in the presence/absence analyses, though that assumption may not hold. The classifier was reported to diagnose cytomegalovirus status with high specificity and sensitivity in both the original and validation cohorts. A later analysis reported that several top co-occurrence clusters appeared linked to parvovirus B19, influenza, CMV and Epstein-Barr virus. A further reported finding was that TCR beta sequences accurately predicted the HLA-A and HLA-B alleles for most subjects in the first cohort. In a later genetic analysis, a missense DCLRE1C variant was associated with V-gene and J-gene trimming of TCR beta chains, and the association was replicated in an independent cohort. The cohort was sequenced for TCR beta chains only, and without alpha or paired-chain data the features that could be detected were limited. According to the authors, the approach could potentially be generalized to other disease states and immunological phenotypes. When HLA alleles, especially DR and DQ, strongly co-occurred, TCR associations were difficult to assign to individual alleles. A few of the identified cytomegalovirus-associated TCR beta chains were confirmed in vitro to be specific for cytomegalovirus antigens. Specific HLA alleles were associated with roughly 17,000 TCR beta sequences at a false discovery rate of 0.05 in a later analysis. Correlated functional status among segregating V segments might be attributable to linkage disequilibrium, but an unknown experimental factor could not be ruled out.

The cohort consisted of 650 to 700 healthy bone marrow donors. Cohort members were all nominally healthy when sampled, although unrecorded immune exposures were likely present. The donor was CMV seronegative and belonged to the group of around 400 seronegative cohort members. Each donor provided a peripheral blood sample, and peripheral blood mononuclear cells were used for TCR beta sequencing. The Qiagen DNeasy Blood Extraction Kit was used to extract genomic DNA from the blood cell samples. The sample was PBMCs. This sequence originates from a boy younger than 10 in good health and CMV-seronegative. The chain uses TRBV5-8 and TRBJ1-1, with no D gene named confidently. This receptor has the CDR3 CASSFDVEIEAFF. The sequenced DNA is TGTGCCAGCAGCTTCGATGTGGAGATTGAAGCTTTCTTT.